Following are 32 T cell receptor beta chains from one sample sequenced in a study of identical twins. From the 5' RACE reads, TCRdb called clonotypes with MiXCR, one entry per CDR3 protein. Found here are some 660,000 distinct CDR3 sequences, 8.6% of them singletons; the top ten hold 0.75% to 1%. The sample also formed part of further work on yellow fever vaccine responses in identical twins.

Sequenced input: PBMCs. The source is a woman aged 18 to 35 in good health.

This clonotype was counted at least ten times. The rearrangement joins TRBV4-3 to TRBJ2-5; D gene ambiguous. Germline CDR1 is LGHNA and CDR2 is YSLEER. The V end lost 3 bases, the J end lost 5 bases, and 16 bases lay between the germline ends. This CDR3 is built from 15 residues. The CDR3 nucleotides are TGCGCCAGCAGCCAGGGTTCCGGGTTTGCGGAGACCCAGTACTTC. Amino acid sequence: CASSQGSGFAETQYF.

This chain connects TRBV29-1 to TRBJ1-1; unclear D gene. Germline V gene lookup returns CDR1 SQVTM and CDR2 ANQGSEA. The CDR3 covers 12 residues. V was shortened by 4 bases and J by 0 bases, with 6 bases between the two germline ends. For the CDR3, the DNA is TGCAGCGTTGTTTGGTTGAACACTGAAGCTTTCTTT. Its translation: CSVVWLNTEAFF.

This clonotype has more than one count but fewer than ten. The V and J genes are TRBV18 and TRBJ2-1; 8 nucleotides match TRBD1. Looked up from germline, CDR1 is KGHSH and CDR2 is LQKENI. The CDR3 is made up of 15 amino acids. V shed 6 bases and J 5 bases; nucleotides not matched to a gene: 9. The CDR3 is CASSRSGTGHNEQFF. The DNA for the CDR3 is TGTGCCAGCTCTAGGTCAGGGACAGGACACAATGAGCAGTTCTTC.

This clonotype was found many times. This chain connects TRBV7-9 to TRBJ2-7; maybe TRBD2 (6 bases). The V end was cut by 4 bases, the J end by 0 bases, with 16 bases between. The CDR3 spans 16 residues. Per the germline V gene, CDR1 is SEHNR and CDR2 is FQNEAQ (reference sequence). The CDR3: CASSSSDRDFSYEQYF. In DNA, the CDR3 is TGTGCCAGCAGCTCCTCCGACCGGGACTTCTCCTACGAGCAGTACTTC.

This clonotype was counted a few times. This chain joins TRBV5-1 and TRBJ2-7; D possibly corresponds to TRBD1 (6 bases). Trimming removed 4 bases from V and 5 bases from J, with 19 bases in between. Germline CDR1 is SGHRS and CDR2 is YFSETQ. The CDR3 runs to 15 residues. The CDR3 DNA is TGCGCCAGCAGCGCTCCCGGGACACGGGCACACGAGCAGTACTTC. Protein sequence: CASSAPGTRAHEQYF.

Points on this clonotype: As the CDR3 is not closed by the conserved phenylalanine or tryptophan, this likely results from a read error. The chain is built from TRBV13 and TRBJ1-4; 8 bases map to TRBD1. CDR1 and CDR2 (germline): PRHDT, FYEKMQ (reference sequence). Losses at the gene ends were 5 bases for V and 8 bases for J; bases not matched to a gene: 7. The CDR3 runs 14 residues. The CDR3 DNA follows: TGTGCCAGCAGCACAAGGACAGGGCAGGAAAAACTGTTTCTT. The encoded protein is CASSTRTGQEKLFL.

This clonotype came up a few times. The chain recombines TRBV15 with TRBJ2-7; no reliable D call. V was cut by 3 bases and J by 4 bases, with 16 bases left in between. The CDR3 is made up of 15 amino acids. Per germline, CDR1 LNHNV and CDR2 YYDKDF (reference sequence). In DNA, the CDR3 is TGTGCCACCAGCAGCCCGGCTGGCAGGATGTACGAGCAGTACTTC. This sequence encodes CATSSPAGRMYEQYF. Combining the CDR3 with reference TRBV15 and TRBJ2-7 gives the whole variable domain DAMVIQNPRYQVTQFGKPVTLSCSQTLNHNVMYWYQQKSSQAPKLLFHYYDKDFNNEADTPDNFQSRRPNTSFCFLDIRSPGLGDTAMYLCATSSPAGRMYEQYFGPGTRLTVT.

This chain links TRBV28 with TRBJ2-1; the match to TRBD2 covers 10 bases. Germline assignment: CDR1 MDHEN and CDR2 SYDVKM. The length of the CDR3 is 16 residues. With V trimmed by 7 bases and J by 6 bases, 12 bases remained unmatched. The DNA for the CDR3 is TGTGCCAGCATCAAAAGCGGGGGGGCTCCTAGCAATGAGCAGTTCTTC. It specifies CASIKSGGAPSNEQFF.

A note on this clonotype: This may arise from a read error, as a much more abundant clone is one base away. V and J are TRBV5-1 and TRBJ2-3; 8 bases are a match to TRBD2. CDR1 is SGHRS and CDR2 is YFSETQ in the germline V gene. This CDR3 is built from 16 residues. The CDR3 DNA is TGCGCCTGCAGCTTGGTTTCAGCGGGGGCCACAGATACGCAGTATTTT. Protein sequence: CACSLVSAGATDTQYF.

This clonotype was counted a few times. The gene calls are TRBV20-1 and TRBJ2-7; possible D gene TRBD1, 5 bases. Germline assignment: CDR1 DFQATT and CDR2 SNEGSKA (reference sequence). This CDR3 contains 13 residues. Trimming shortened V by 2 bases and J by 3 bases, and 11 bases separated the two germline ends. This CDR3 is CSARPDRRYEQYF. DNA for the CDR3: TGCAGTGCTAGACCCGACAGACGCTACGAGCAGTACTTC.

This clonotype was counted many times. This chain links TRBV27 with TRBJ2-3; D remains unclear. Germline V gene data show CDR1 as MNHEY and CDR2 as SMNVEV (reference sequence). The CDR3 runs to 15 residues. With 0 bases removed from V and 6 bases from J, the gap between germline ends came to 13 bases. The chain's CDR3 is CASSLSPRRTDTQYF. The DNA for the CDR3 is TGTGCCAGCAGTTTATCCCCACGGCGGACGGATACGCAGTATTTT.

V and J are TRBV10-2 and TRBJ2-2; 8 bases agree with TRBD2. CDR3 length equals 14 residues. Germline CDR1 and CDR2: WSHSY and SAAADI. With V trimmed by 7 bases and J by 8 bases, 9 bases remained unmatched. CDR3 residues: CASNGGERWGELFF. Here the CDR3 DNA reads TGCGCCAGCAACGGGGGGGAAAGGTGGGGGGAGCTGTTTTTT.

This chain joins TRBV12-3 or TRBV12-4 and TRBJ2-2; TRBD2 agrees at 7 bases. The CDR3 loop spans 18 amino acids. The chain's CDR3 is CTFSLLAMWEGNTGELFF. CDR3 DNA sequence: TGTACCTTCAGTTTACTCGCTATGTGGGAGGGGAACACCGGGGAGCTGTTTTTT.

V usage is TRBV29-1 and J usage is TRBJ2-5; D may be TRBD1 (6 bases). The length of the CDR3 is 13 residues. V lost 4 bases, J lost 2 bases, and 11 bases lay in between. Germline V gene lookup returns CDR1 SQVTM and CDR2 ANQGSEA. For the CDR3, the DNA is TGCAGCGTTGGGACAGCCCCACAAGAGACCCAGTACTTC. Encoded protein: CSVGTAPQETQYF.

This clonotype was observed many times. The chain carries TRBV12-3 or TRBV12-4 and TRBJ2-1, with D unresolved. V was pared by 4 bases and J by 1 base, with 8 bases between. The CDR3 length is 14 residues. DNA for the CDR3: TGTGCCAGCAGTTCCCCACATTCCTACAATGAGCAGTTCTTC. It specifies CASSSPHSYNEQFF.

This clonotype was found a few times. The chain uses TRBV12-3 or TRBV12-4 and TRBJ2-5; possible D gene TRBD2, 5 bases. The V end lost 3 bases, the J end lost 4 bases, and 18 bases lay between the germline ends. CDR3 length: 16 amino acids. The CDR3 sequence: CASSLLGISEGETQYF. The CDR3 DNA sequence: TGTGCCAGCAGTTTGCTGGGGATTAGTGAGGGAGAGACCCAGTACTTC.

This clonotype showed up just once. The rearrangement links TRBV29-1 to TRBJ1-2, with TRBD1 as a possible D gene (6 bases). Trimming cost V 2 bases and J 2 bases, with 9 bases left between them. Germline assignment: CDR1 SQVTM and CDR2 ANQGSEA. This CDR3 is 13 amino acids long. The CDR3: CSVETGRNYGYTF. The CDR3 nucleotides are TGCAGCGTTGAAACAGGGAGAAACTATGGCTACACCTTC.

The genes are TRBV6-2 or TRBV6-3 and TRBJ2-7; D is ambiguous. The germline V gene encodes CDR1 MNHEY and CDR2 SVGEGT. The germline V and J ends were trimmed by 0 bases and 3 bases, with 6 bases remaining between them. This CDR3 has 13 residues. The CDR3 DNA is TGTGCCAGCAGTTACTCTCCCAGCTACGAGCAGTACTTC. The encoded protein is CASSYSPSYEQYF.

The J gene is TRBJ2-7, the V gene TRBV18; D perhaps matches TRBD1 (5 bases). Per germline, CDR1 KGHSH and CDR2 LQKENI. With 3 bases removed from V and 4 bases from J, the gap between germline ends came to 13 bases. This CDR3 contains 14 residues. The CDR3 DNA reads TGTGCCAGCTCACCCAGGGATACGAGGTACGAGCAGTACTTC. It codes for CASSPRDTRYEQYF.

This clonotype was recorded many times. V and J are TRBV12-3 or TRBV12-4 and TRBJ2-5; TRBD2 is a possible D gene (5 bases). Between the trimmed V and J ends, which lost 6 bases and 0 bases, there was a span of 8 bases. The CDR3 consists of 13 residues. This chain's CDR3 is CASSMTNQETQYF. DNA of the CDR3: TGTGCCAGCAGCATGACTAACCAAGAGACCCAGTACTTC.

This chain connects TRBV7-3 to TRBJ2-7; D might be TRBD1 or TRBD2, each matching 6 bases. Germline loops: CDR1 SGHTA, CDR2 FQGTGA. V lost 5 bases to trimming and J lost 2 bases, with 13 bases between them. CDR3 length: 14 amino acids. This chain's CDR3 is CASSREGGPYEQYF. The CDR3 DNA reads TGTGCCAGCAGCCGCGAAGGGGGGCCCTACGAGCAGTACTTC. Complete variable domain (other parts from reference TRBV7-3 and TRBJ2-7): GAGVSQTPSNKVTEKGKYVELRCDPISGHTALYWYRQSLGQGPEFLIYFQGTGAADDSGLPNDRFFAVRPEGSVSTLKIQRTERGDSAVYLCASSREGGPYEQYFGPGTRLTVT.

This clonotype was seen a few times. J is TRBJ2-7 and V is TRBV5-1; 12 bases are a match to TRBD2. Germline V gene sequence: CDR1 SGHRS, CDR2 YFSETQ. The CDR3 length is 18 residues. V lost 0 bases to trimming and J lost 6 bases; unmatched junction nucleotides: 13. The CDR3 nucleotides read TGCGCCAGCAGCTTGGACGCGCTAGCGGGGGGGACCGCGGCCGAGCAGTACTTC. This sequence encodes CASSLDALAGGTAAEQYF. Full variable domain (remainder filled in from reference TRBV5-1 and TRBJ2-7): KAGVTQTPRYLIKTRGQQVTLSCSPISGHRSVSWYQQTPGQGLQFLFEYFSETQRNKGNFPGRFSGRQFSNSRSEMNVSTLELGDSALYLCASSLDALAGGTAAEQYFGPGTRLTVT.

This clonotype showed up just a few times. The gene calls are TRBV24-1 and TRBJ2-1, with 7 bases identical to TRBD2. This CDR3 comprises 16 residues. J gave up 3 bases and V 5 bases, and 9 bases lay outside the gene matches. CDR1 is KGHDR, CDR2 SFDVKD, per germline. CDR3 region: CATSAREPSGYNEQFF. CDR3 bases: TGTGCCACCAGTGCCCGGGAGCCTAGCGGCTACAATGAGCAGTTCTTC.

This clonotype was detected many times. This rearrangement joins TRBV7-2 to TRBJ2-5; perhaps TRBD2 as D (6 bases). V was clipped by 5 bases and J by 4 bases, with 14 bases between them. Germline V gene lookup returns CDR1 SGHTA and CDR2 FQGNSA. The CDR3 loop spans 14 amino acids. CDR3 in DNA: TGTGCCAGCAGCCGAGTGCAGGGAGGAGAGACCCAGTACTTC. It codes for CASSRVQGGETQYF.

This chain uses TRBV15 with TRBJ2-7; D is possibly TRBD1 (6 bases). The CDR3 spans 16 residues. Trimming left V 0 bases short and J 5 bases short, with 17 bases between. Germline loops: CDR1 LNHNV, CDR2 YYDKDF (reference sequence). CDR3 sequence (DNA): TGTGCCACCAGCAGAGATGGTGTAGGGGGAACCGACGAGCAGTACTTC. This sequence encodes CATSRDGVGGTDEQYF.

This clonotype was seen more than once but under ten times. V gene TRBV18 combines with J gene TRBJ2-5; possibly TRBD1 for D (6 bases). CDR3 length equals 15 residues. Looked up from germline, CDR1 is KGHSH and CDR2 is LQKENI. V lost 5 bases, J lost 4 bases, and 17 bases lay in between. The CDR3 nucleotides are TGTGCCAGCTCATCGATACGCAGGGGCCTAGAGACCCAGTACTTC. Translated: CASSSIRRGLETQYF.

This clonotype was seen only a few times. This chain links TRBV7-8 with TRBJ2-1, with D perhaps matching TRBD2 (6 bases). This CDR3 is built from 15 residues. Germline CDR1 SGHVS, CDR2 FQNEAQ. Trimming removed 6 bases at V and 6 bases at J, with 18 bases between. The CDR3 coding sequence is TGTGCCAGCAGTAATCCGGGGAGGATGTCCAATGAGCAGTTCTTC. The encoded protein is CASSNPGRMSNEQFF.

This clonotype appeared a few times. This rearrangement joins TRBV20-1 to TRBJ2-3, with D hard to call. Trimming removed 6 bases at V and 2 bases at J, with 15 bases between. This CDR3 contains 14 residues. CDR1 DFQATT and CDR2 SNEGSKA come from the germline V gene (reference sequence). The CDR3 sequence: CSADAVRPTDTQYF. The CDR3 nucleotides read TGCAGTGCGGACGCAGTCCGTCCCACAGATACGCAGTATTTT.

This clonotype showed up just a few times. V and J are TRBV28 and TRBJ2-5; no clear D. The CDR3 contains 14 residues. Germline assignment: CDR1 MDHEN and CDR2 SYDVKM. Trimming took 5 bases from V and 5 from J, leaving 15 bases between them. Here the CDR3 DNA reads TGTGCCAGCAGTGCCGACCGTATTTCCGAGACCCAGTACTTC. This codes for CASSADRISETQYF.

This chain connects TRBV6-1 to TRBJ2-5, with 11 bases aligning to TRBD2. The CDR3 runs to 16 residues. V shed 1 base, J shed 4 bases, and the junction held 5 bases outside the gene matches. Germline lookup yields CDR1 MNHNS and CDR2 SASEGT. In DNA form, the CDR3 reads TGTGCCAGCAGTGAAGGGACTAGCGGGTATGGAGAGACCCAGTACTTC. Translating gives CASSEGTSGYGETQYF.

This clonotype was seen more than once but under ten times. The chain joins TRBV20-1 to TRBJ2-7; D is unresolved. Trimming stripped 6 bases from V and 9 bases from J, with 15 bases between. CDR1 and CDR2 from the germline V gene are DFQATT and SNEGSKA (reference sequence). There are 11 residues in the CDR3. The CDR3 region is CSALTVVGQYF. The CDR3 bases are TGCAGTGCCCTTACTGTTGTTGGGCAGTACTTC.

This clonotype was counted between two and nine times. The CDR3 spells CANTFLSGNTIYF. The CDR3 DNA sequence: TGTGCCAATACGTTTCTATCTGGAAACACCATATATTTT. The chain couples TRBV7-2 to TRBJ1-3, with no clear D. Trimming took off 10 bases at V and 1 base at J, with 11 bases between the two ends. Germline V gene lookup returns CDR1 SGHTA and CDR2 FQGNSA. This CDR3 contains 13 residues.